These T cell receptor beta chains were read from a single sample in a study of cytomegalovirus exposure and HLA in healthy donors. Measured with immunoSEQ multiplex PCR; TCRdb has only the in-frame clones, and not every one. The table has about 68,000 clones, roughly 77% seen once. Sequences were obtained from PBMCs. These receptors originate from a human donor in good health. The CDR3 runs from the conserved cysteine through the conserved F or W. Fields, in order: D gene, V gene, clone size, CDR3 length, J gene, CDR3 DNA, CDR3 protein. D genes are given only for firm matches. Size values are once, few and many counts, or a class for expanded clones, and some rows have none.

d_gene: NA; v_gene: TRBV6-1; abundance: NA; len: 16; j_gene: TRBJ1-5; CDR3nt: TGTGCCAGCAGTGAAGGGGAAGGGGTAGGCAATCAGCCCCAGCATTTT; CDR3aa: CASSEGEGVGNQPQHF
d_gene: NA; v_gene: TRBV7-2; abundance: NA; len: 18; j_gene: TRBJ1-6; CDR3nt: TGTGCCAGCAGCCATACCGGGACACAGAGCTCCTATAATTCACCCCTCCACTTT; CDR3aa: CASSHTGTQSSYNSPLHF
d_gene: NA; v_gene: TRBV4-1; abundance: few; len: 13; j_gene: TRBJ1-2; CDR3nt: TGCGCCAGCAGCCAAGATACAGGAGTTGGCTACACCTTC; CDR3aa: CASSQDTGVGYTF
d_gene: NA; v_gene: TRBV2; abundance: NA; len: 15; j_gene: TRBJ1-2; CDR3nt: TGTGCCAGCAGGAGGCAGGGCTCAAGGAACTATGGCTACCCCTTC; CDR3aa: CASRRQGSRNYGYPF
d_gene: TRBD1; v_gene: TRBV5-1; abundance: NA; len: 14; j_gene: TRBJ1-1; CDR3nt: TGCGCCAGCAGCTTGGGGACAGGGCCCAATGAAGCTTTCTTT; CDR3aa: CASSLGTGPNEAFF
d_gene: NA; v_gene: TRBV13; abundance: NA; len: 15; j_gene: TRBJ1-3; CDR3nt: TGTGCCAGCAGCCTCCAGACAGGCTCTGGAAACACCATATATTTT; CDR3aa: CASSLQTGSGNTIYF
d_gene: TRBD2; v_gene: TRBV11-2; abundance: NA; len: 16; j_gene: TRBJ2-3; CDR3nt: TGTGCCAGCAGCTTCCCCCTAGCGGGGAGGGCAGATACGCAGTATTTT; CDR3aa: CASSFPLAGRADTQYF
d_gene: TRBD1; v_gene: TRBV19; abundance: NA; len: 14; j_gene: TRBJ1-5; CDR3nt: TGTGCCAGTATACAGGGGCCCGGATTCCAGCCCCAGCATTTT; CDR3aa: CASIQGPGFQPQHF
d_gene: TRBD2; v_gene: TRBV5-4; abundance: NA; len: 17; j_gene: TRBJ2-5; CDR3nt: TGTGCCAGCAGCTCTTACTTCCAGCGGGGGGACGAAGAGACCCAGTACTTC; CDR3aa: CASSSYFQRGDEETQYF
d_gene: TRBD1; v_gene: TRBV4-3; abundance: NA; len: 13; j_gene: TRBJ2-7; CDR3nt: TGCGCCAGCAGCCGGGACAGGGCCTACGAGCAGTACTTC; CDR3aa: CASSRDRAYEQYF
d_gene: TRBD1; v_gene: TRBV7-3; abundance: NA; len: 16; j_gene: TRBJ2-3; CDR3nt: TGTGCCAGCAGCTTTCAAGGGGGCCGATGGCAAGATACGCAGTATTTT; CDR3aa: CASSFQGGRWQDTQYF
d_gene: NA; v_gene: TRBV27; abundance: NA; len: 15; j_gene: TRBJ2-7; CDR3nt: TGTGCCAGCAGTTTCACACAGGTGGGGTTGTACGAGCAGTACTTC; CDR3aa: CASSFTQVGLYEQYF
d_gene: NA; v_gene: TRBV19; abundance: NA; len: 16; j_gene: TRBJ1-2; CDR3nt: TGTGCCAGTACTCTTGGGAGGGCAGCTTTAAACTATGGCTACACCTTC; CDR3aa: CASTLGRAALNYGYTF
d_gene: NA; v_gene: TRBV7-2; abundance: NA; len: 14; j_gene: TRBJ2-5; CDR3nt: TGTGCCAGCAGCTTAGGTGGCAGTCAAGAGACCCAGTACTTC; CDR3aa: CASSLGGSQETQYF
d_gene: TRBD1; v_gene: TRBV6-5; abundance: NA; len: 14; j_gene: TRBJ1-3; CDR3nt: TGTGCCAGCAGAGAACAGGGGGTTAGAAACACCATATATTTT; CDR3aa: CASREQGVRNTIYF
d_gene: NA; v_gene: TRBV5-1; abundance: few; len: 14; j_gene: TRBJ2-2; CDR3nt: TGCGCCAGCAGCTTGGCATGGAACACCGGGGAGCTGTTTTTT; CDR3aa: CASSLAWNTGELFF
d_gene: TRBD2; v_gene: TRBV11-3; abundance: NA; len: 16; j_gene: TRBJ2-3; CDR3nt: TGTGCCAGCAGCTTCCAGGGCGGGGGGGCGGCAGATACGCAGTATTTT; CDR3aa: CASSFQGGGAADTQYF
d_gene: TRBD1; v_gene: TRBV4-1; abundance: NA; len: 17; j_gene: TRBJ2-7; CDR3nt: TGCGCCAGCAGCCAAGGGGGGGTGGGACAGGGGACCTACGAGCAGTACTTC; CDR3aa: CASSQGGVGQGTYEQYF
d_gene: NA; v_gene: TRBV30; abundance: NA; len: 15; j_gene: TRBJ1-4; CDR3nt: TGTGCCTGGAGTGCGGGGAGGGGGGGGAATGAAAAACTGTTTTTT; CDR3aa: CAWSAGRGGNEKLFF
d_gene: NA; v_gene: TRBV7-2; abundance: few; len: 14; j_gene: TRBJ1-2; CDR3nt: TGTGCCAGCAGCTTAGAGAGACAACACCATGGCTACACCTTC; CDR3aa: CASSLERQHHGYTF
d_gene: TRBD1; v_gene: TRBV5-1; abundance: NA; len: 14; j_gene: TRBJ1-2; CDR3nt: TGCGCCAGCAGCTTGGGGGGGGACAGTAATGGCTACACCTTC; CDR3aa: CASSLGGDSNGYTF
d_gene: NA; v_gene: TRBV6-5; abundance: NA; len: 14; j_gene: TRBJ2-7; CDR3nt: TGTGCCAGCAGGGACCCGACTAGTTCCTACGAGCAGTACTTC; CDR3aa: CASRDPTSSYEQYF
d_gene: NA; v_gene: TRBV28; abundance: NA; len: 13; j_gene: TRBJ1-1; CDR3nt: TGTGCCAGACGGTCCTTCAGGAGGACTGAAGCTTTCTTT; CDR3aa: CARRSFRRTEAFF
d_gene: TRBD2; v_gene: TRBV9; abundance: NA; len: 17; j_gene: TRBJ2-3; CDR3nt: TGTGCCAGCAGCGCGACTAGCGGGGGGGCTAGCACAGATACGCAGTATTTT; CDR3aa: CASSATSGGASTDTQYF
d_gene: TRBD2; v_gene: TRBV4-2; abundance: NA; len: 18; j_gene: TRBJ2-5; CDR3nt: TGTGCCAGCAGCCACCGACTAGCGGGGCACACCTATCTAGAGACCCAGTACTTC; CDR3aa: CASSHRLAGHTYLETQYF
d_gene: NA; v_gene: TRBV5-6; abundance: NA; len: 14; j_gene: TRBJ1-2; CDR3nt: TGTGCCAGCAGCTATTATACAGGGAATAGTGGCTACACCTTC; CDR3aa: CASSYYTGNSGYTF
d_gene: TRBD1; v_gene: TRBV7-8; abundance: NA; len: 15; j_gene: TRBJ1-2; CDR3nt: TGTGCCAGCAGCTTACAGGGGGGAGCTAACTATGGCTACACCTTC; CDR3aa: CASSLQGGANYGYTF
d_gene: TRBD1; v_gene: TRBV30; abundance: NA; len: 18; j_gene: TRBJ1-6; CDR3nt: TGTGCCTGGAGTGGGGGACAGGGGGGAGCCACCTATAATTCACCCCTCCACTTT; CDR3aa: CAWSGGQGGATYNSPLHF
d_gene: TRBD1; v_gene: TRBV28; abundance: NA; len: 13; j_gene: TRBJ1-2; CDR3nt: TGTGCCAGCAGTGACCGACAGGGAATTGGCTACACCTTC; CDR3aa: CASSDRQGIGYTF
d_gene: NA; v_gene: TRBV2; abundance: few; len: 15; j_gene: TRBJ1-2; CDR3nt: TGTGCCAGCAGTGTCGTGCGGGTCGAAAACTATGGCTACACCTTC; CDR3aa: CASSVVRVENYGYTF
d_gene: TRBD1; v_gene: TRBV7-3; abundance: NA; len: 16; j_gene: TRBJ2-1; CDR3nt: TGTGCCAGCAGCTCGACTGACAGGGGACCCTACAATGAGCAGTTCTTC; CDR3aa: CASSSTDRGPYNEQFF
d_gene: NA; v_gene: TRBV19; abundance: NA; len: 14; j_gene: TRBJ1-5; CDR3nt: TGTGCCAGTAGTATAAGGCAGGGCCTTCAGCCCCAGCATTTT; CDR3aa: CASSIRQGLQPQHF
d_gene: TRBD1; v_gene: TRBV2; abundance: NA; len: 14; j_gene: TRBJ1-2; CDR3nt: TGTGCCAGCAGTACCGGGACAGTGAACTATGGCTACACCTTC; CDR3aa: CASSTGTVNYGYTF
d_gene: TRBD2; v_gene: TRBV2; abundance: NA; len: 19; j_gene: TRBJ2-5; CDR3nt: TGTGCCAGCAGTGAGTTTGGGGTCGGACTAGCGCCCCTACCTCTGGACCAGTACTTC; CDR3aa: CASSEFGVGLAPLPLDQYF
d_gene: TRBD1; v_gene: TRBV28; abundance: once; len: 13; j_gene: TRBJ1-5; CDR3nt: TGTGCCAGCGGGGACAGGCGCAATCAGCCCCAGCATTTT; CDR3aa: CASGDRRNQPQHF
d_gene: NA; v_gene: TRBV5-4; abundance: NA; len: 15; j_gene: TRBJ2-3; CDR3nt: TGTGCCAGCAGCTTTCTTAGCGTCGGCCAAGATACGCAGTATTTT; CDR3aa: CASSFLSVGQDTQYF
d_gene: TRBD2; v_gene: TRBV7-3; abundance: NA; len: 15; j_gene: TRBJ2-3; CDR3nt: TGTGCCAGCAGCTCTAGCGGGGCTAACACAGATACGCAGTATTTT; CDR3aa: CASSSSGANTDTQYF
d_gene: TRBD1; v_gene: TRBV7-2; abundance: NA; len: 15; j_gene: TRBJ1-2; CDR3nt: TGTGCCAGCAGCCCAGGGGGCCCCGTTAACTATGGCTACACCTTC; CDR3aa: CASSPGGPVNYGYTF
d_gene: NA; v_gene: TRBV2; abundance: NA; len: 12; j_gene: TRBJ1-1; CDR3nt: TGTGCCAGCAGTCTAGGGGGTTATGAAGCTTTCTTT; CDR3aa: CASSLGGYEAFF
d_gene: NA; v_gene: TRBV7-3; abundance: once; len: 14; j_gene: TRBJ2-1; CDR3nt: TGTGCCAGCAGCTCAGGGGAGACCTACAATAAGCAGTTCTTC; CDR3aa: CASSSGETYNKQFF
d_gene: NA; v_gene: TRBV5-1; abundance: NA; len: 16; j_gene: TRBJ2-4; CDR3nt: TGCGCCAGCAGCTTGGATCCAGGGGGGGCCAAAAACATTCAGTACTTC; CDR3aa: CASSLDPGGAKNIQYF
d_gene: NA; v_gene: TRBV28; abundance: NA; len: 14; j_gene: TRBJ1-6; CDR3nt: TGTGCCAGCAGTTTCCCCCAGGGGAATTCACCCCTCCACTTT; CDR3aa: CASSFPQGNSPLHF
d_gene: TRBD2; v_gene: TRBV27; abundance: NA; len: 15; j_gene: TRBJ2-3; CDR3nt: TGTGCCAGCAGATCCGCGGGGGGGCGTTTAGATACGCAGTATTTT; CDR3aa: CASRSAGGRLDTQYF
d_gene: TRBD1; v_gene: TRBV10-3; abundance: NA; len: 15; j_gene: TRBJ1-6; CDR3nt: TGTGCCATCAGGGTGACAGGGAGCGAAAATTCACCCCTCCACTTT; CDR3aa: CAIRVTGSENSPLHF
d_gene: NA; v_gene: TRBV6-5; abundance: NA; len: 16; j_gene: TRBJ2-1; CDR3nt: TGTGCCAGCAGTTACTCGAGGGTTAGTTCCTACAATGAGCAGTTCTTC; CDR3aa: CASSYSRVSSYNEQFF
d_gene: TRBD2; v_gene: TRBV5-5; abundance: NA; len: 13; j_gene: TRBJ2-7; CDR3nt: TGTGCCAGCAGCTTTGGGACTAGCACCGAGCAGTACTTC; CDR3aa: CASSFGTSTEQYF
d_gene: NA; v_gene: TRBV7-3; abundance: NA; len: 18; j_gene: TRBJ1-2; CDR3nt: TGTGCCAGCAGCTTAATAGGCCCCGCAGGGCCGAACAACTATGGCTACACCTTC; CDR3aa: CASSLIGPAGPNNYGYTF
d_gene: TRBD2; v_gene: TRBV2; abundance: NA; len: 15; j_gene: TRBJ2-1; CDR3nt: TGTGCCAGCAACTTGGGACTAGCGGGGATCGATGAGCAGTTCTTC; CDR3aa: CASNLGLAGIDEQFF
d_gene: TRBD1; v_gene: TRBV7-8; abundance: NA; len: 14; j_gene: TRBJ2-7; CDR3nt: TGTGCCAGCAGCTTAGAGCAAAGGACAGGGAAGCAGTACTTC; CDR3aa: CASSLEQRTGKQYF
d_gene: TRBD1; v_gene: TRBV5-1; abundance: once; len: 16; j_gene: TRBJ1-6; CDR3nt: TGCGCCAGCAGCCTCACGACAGGGGTAGGGAATTCACCCCTCCACTTT; CDR3aa: CASSLTTGVGNSPLHF
d_gene: NA; v_gene: TRBV14; abundance: NA; len: 14; j_gene: TRBJ1-3; CDR3nt: TGTGCCAGCAGCCAAAGGAGCTCTGGAAACACCATATATTTT; CDR3aa: CASSQRSSGNTIYF
d_gene: TRBD2; v_gene: TRBV7-2; abundance: NA; len: 19; j_gene: TRBJ2-5; CDR3nt: TGTGCCAGCAGCCCCCCGACTAGCGGGGGACCACTACACTCCCAGACCCAGTACTTC; CDR3aa: CASSPPTSGGPLHSQTQYF